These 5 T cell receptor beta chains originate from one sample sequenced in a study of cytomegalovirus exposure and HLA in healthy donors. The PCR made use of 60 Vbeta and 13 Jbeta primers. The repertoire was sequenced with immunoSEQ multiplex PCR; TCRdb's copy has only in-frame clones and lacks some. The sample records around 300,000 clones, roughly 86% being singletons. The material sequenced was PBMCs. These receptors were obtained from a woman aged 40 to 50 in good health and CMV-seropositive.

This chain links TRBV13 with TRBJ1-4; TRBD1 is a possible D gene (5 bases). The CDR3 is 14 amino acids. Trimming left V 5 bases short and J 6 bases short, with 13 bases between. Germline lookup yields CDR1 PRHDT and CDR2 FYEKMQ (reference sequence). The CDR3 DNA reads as TGTGCCAGCAGCGAACAGGCGACCTATGAAAAACTGTTTTTT. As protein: CASSEQATYEKLFF.

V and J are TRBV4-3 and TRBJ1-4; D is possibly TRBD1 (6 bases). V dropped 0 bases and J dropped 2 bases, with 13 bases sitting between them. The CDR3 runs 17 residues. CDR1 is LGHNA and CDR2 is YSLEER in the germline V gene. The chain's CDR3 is CASSQDPYRVTNEKLFF. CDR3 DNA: TGCGCCAGCAGCCAAGATCCTTACAGGGTGACTAATGAAAAACTGTTTTTT.

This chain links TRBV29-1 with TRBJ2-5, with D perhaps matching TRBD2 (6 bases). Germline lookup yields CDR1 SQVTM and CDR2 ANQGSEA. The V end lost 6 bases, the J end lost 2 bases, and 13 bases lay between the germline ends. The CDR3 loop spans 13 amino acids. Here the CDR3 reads CSVRDWRQETQYF. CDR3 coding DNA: TGCAGCGTCCGGGACTGGCGGCAAGAGACCCAGTACTTC.

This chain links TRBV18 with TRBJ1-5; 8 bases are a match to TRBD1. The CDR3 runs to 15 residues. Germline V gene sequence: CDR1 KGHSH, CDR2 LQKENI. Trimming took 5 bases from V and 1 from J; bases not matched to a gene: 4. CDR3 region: CASSSGGASNQPQHF. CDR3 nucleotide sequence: TGTGCCAGCTCATCAGGGGGCGCGAGCAATCAGCCCCAGCATTTT.

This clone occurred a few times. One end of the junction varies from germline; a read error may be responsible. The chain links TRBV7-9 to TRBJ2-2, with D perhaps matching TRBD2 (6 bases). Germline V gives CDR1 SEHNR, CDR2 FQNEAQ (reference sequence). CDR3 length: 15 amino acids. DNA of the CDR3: TGTGCCAGCACCTTAAGGAGGGCGGGCACCGGGGAGCTGTTTTTT. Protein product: CASTLRRAGTGELFF.